The rows below give T cell receptor beta chains drawn from one sample of a study of blood T cell repertoires in COVID-19. TCRdb's table, derived via immunoSEQ multiplex PCR, lists solely in-frame clones and lacks some. This table holds approximately 220,000 clones, 80% found once. Material for sequencing was PBMCs or T cells enriched from blood (not recorded which). All receptors come from a woman in her thirties or forties with acute COVID-19. Each CDR3 is given with its conserved first and last residue. A D gene is named only where the DNA matches it firmly. Not all rows give a size; the values are once, few, many and, for expanded clones, a class.

.	TRBV7-7	TRBD2	TRBJ2-5	CASSLFLGGETQYF	TGTGCTAGCAGCTTATTCCTGGGGGGGGAGACCCAGTACTTC
.	TRBV2	TRBD1	TRBJ1-2	CASSESGQGRGYTF	TGTGCCAGCAGTGAAAGCGGACAGGGCAGGGGCTACACCTTC
.	TRBV28	TRBD2	TRBJ2-7	CASSFLAGVHEQYF	TGTGCCAGCAGTTTCCTAGCGGGAGTTCACGAGCAGTACTTC
.	TRBV9	.	TRBJ1-1	CASSQARDRAEAFF	TGTGCCAGCAGCCAGGCGCGGGATCGGGCTGAAGCTTTCTTT
.	TRBV3-1/TRBV3-2	.	TRBJ1-6	CASSQDAGARTPLHF	TGTGCCAGCAGCCAAGATGCAGGGGCGCGTACACCCCTCCACTTT
.	TRBV3-1/TRBV3-2	TRBD1	TRBJ1-1	CASSRQGNTEAFF	TGTGCCAGCAGCCGACAGGGAAACACTGAAGCTTTCTTT
.	TRBV7-8	.	TRBJ1-1	CASSFSQINTEAFF	TGTGCCAGCAGCTTTAGCCAGATTAACACTGAAGCTTTCTTT
few	TRBV2	.	TRBJ1-2	CASSTRVNSYGYTF	TGTGCCAGCAGTACCAGGGTTAATAGCTATGGCTACACCTTC
.	TRBV30	TRBD2	TRBJ2-3	CAWNRWLTSESTDTQYF	TGTGCCTGGAACCGATGGTTGACTAGCGAGAGCACAGATACGCAGTATTTT
.	TRBV5-1	.	TRBJ1-2	CASSLLQGHYGYTF	TGCGCCAGCAGCTTGCTCCAGGGGCACTATGGCTACACCTTC
.	TRBV19	TRBD1	TRBJ1-2	CASSIGGTGNGYTF	TGTGCCAGTAGTATAGGAGGGACAGGGAACGGCTACACCTTC
.	TRBV30	.	TRBJ1-5	CAWSIQGGKPQHF	TGTGCCTGGAGCATACAGGGCGGTAAGCCCCAGCATTTT
.	TRBV5-6	TRBD1	TRBJ1-2	CASTLGVGGGYTF	TGTGCCAGCACCCTGGGGGTAGGGGGCGGCTACACCTTC
.	TRBV19	TRBD1	TRBJ1-5	CASSIGTGYQPQHF	TGTGCCAGTAGTATCGGGACAGGGTATCAGCCCCAGCATTTT
.	TRBV7-7	.	TRBJ2-5	CASSSGLGPQETQYF	TGTGCTAGCAGCTCCGGTCTTGGGCCCCAAGAGACCCAGTACTTC
few	TRBV7-2	.	TRBJ1-1	CASSLDPSGAGTEAFF	TGTGCCAGCAGCTTAGATCCCTCAGGGGCAGGCACTGAAGCTTTCTTT
.	TRBV13	TRBD1	TRBJ1-6	CASSFGTGNSPLHF	TGTGCCAGCAGCTTTGGGACAGGGAACTCACCCCTCCACTTT
.	TRBV6-5	TRBD1	TRBJ1-3	CASRDRGRTNTIYF	TGTGCCAGCAGGGACAGGGGGCGCACAAACACCATATATTTT
few	TRBV5-1	.	TRBJ2-7	CASSLPSTKEQYF	TGCGCCAGCAGCTTGCCCTCCACTAAAGAGCAGTACTTC
.	TRBV6-2/TRBV6-3	.	TRBJ1-1	CASSYGGENTEAFF	TGTGCCAGCAGTTACGGGGGGGAGAACACTGAAGCTTTCTTT
.	TRBV7-6	TRBD2	TRBJ2-7	CASTRGTSGYEQYF	TGTGCCAGCACCAGGGGGACTAGCGGTTACGAGCAGTACTTC
.	TRBV14	TRBD1	TRBJ2-1	CASSQDPRTGTYNNEQFF	TGTGCCAGCAGCCAAGATCCCAGGACAGGGACCTATAACAATGAGCAGTTCTTC
.	TRBV19	.	TRBJ1-2	CASRPTGPSYGYTF	TGTGCCAGTAGACCTACAGGGCCCTCATATGGCTACACCTTC
.	TRBV6-2/TRBV6-3	.	TRBJ1-1	CASSYPDRGAFF	TGTGCCAGCAGTTACCCCGACCGAGGAGCTTTCTTT
.	TRBV27	.	TRBJ1-5	CASSTSQGNQPQHF	TGTGCCAGCAGTACCTCGCAGGGCAATCAGCCCCAGCATTTT
.	TRBV7-2	.	TRBJ1-2	CASSKEQGYYGYTF	TGTGCCAGCAGCAAAGAACAGGGATACTATGGCTACACCTTC
.	TRBV11-1	.	TRBJ2-2	CASSVRSATGELFF	TGTGCCAGCAGCGTAAGGAGTGCCACCGGGGAGCTGTTTTTT
.	TRBV27	.	TRBJ2-3	CASSLSLALQSASTDTQYF	TGTGCCAGCAGTTTATCCCTAGCGCTACAATCAGCGTCCACAGATACGCAGTATTTT
.	TRBV20-1	TRBD1	TRBJ1-4	CSASPGTGWGEKLFF	TGCAGTGCTAGTCCCGGGACAGGGTGGGGTGAAAAACTGTTTTTT
.	TRBV29-1	TRBD1	TRBJ2-7	CSTGQGSYEQYF	TGCAGCACCGGACAGGGAAGCTACGAGCAGTACTTC
.	TRBV28	TRBD1	TRBJ1-6	CASTLSGTGGSPLHF	TGTGCCAGCACCCTATCCGGGACAGGAGGGTCACCCCTCCACTTT
.	TRBV7-9	.	TRBJ2-1	CASSLGGHNEQFF	TGTGCCAGCAGCTTGGGGGGACACAATGAGCAGTTCTTC
.	TRBV28	.	TRBJ1-5	CASSVGGVKPQHF	TGTGCCAGCAGTGTGGGGGGGGTAAAGCCCCAGCATTTT
.	TRBV27	TRBD1	TRBJ1-6	CASSFRDSNSPLHF	TGTGCCAGCAGTTTCCGGGACAGCAATTCACCCCTCCACTTT
.	TRBV28	.	TRBJ1-1	CASRQQISTEAFF	TGTGCCAGCAGACAACAGATTAGCACTGAAGCTTTCTTT
.	TRBV2	.	TRBJ2-6	CASRGQGSAFSGANVLTF	TGTGCCAGCAGAGGGCAGGGCTCCGCCTTTTCTGGGGCCAACGTCCTGACTTTC
once	TRBV6-6	TRBD1	TRBJ1-1	CASSFGQGDPEAFF	TGTGCCAGCAGTTTCGGACAGGGGGACCCTGAAGCTTTCTTT
.	TRBV7-2	.	TRBJ2-3	CASSLGGGLSDTQYF	TGTGCCAGCAGCTTAGGGGGAGGTCTATCAGATACGCAGTATTTT
.	TRBV5-6	TRBD1	TRBJ2-5	CASSLETGELGETQYF	TGTGCCAGCAGCTTGGAGACAGGGGAGCTGGGAGAGACCCAGTACTTC
.	TRBV7-9	TRBD2	TRBJ2-6	CASSSSGVGYGANVLTF	TGTGCCAGCAGCTCGAGCGGGGTAGGGTACGGGGCCAACGTCCTGACTTTC